This passage covers 10 T cell receptor beta chains from one sample sequenced in a study of human T cells and chemical hapten exposure. TCRdb re-called the RACE reads through MiXCR, storing one row per CDR3 protein. The repertoire has approximately 370,000 distinct CDR3 sequences, 4.5% to 5.5% of them found once; the top ten carry less than 9%. The time point denotes: pre-sensitization, week 0. Treatment denoted: therapeutic diphenylcyclopropenone sensitization with weekly scalp DPC. This specimen was whole blood, taken in connection with sensitization to the hapten diphenylcyclopropenone (DPC). Receptor source: a woman aged 18-35 years with alopecia areata. Some clones in this sample may be carry-over from other donors' samples.

In this sample, this clonotype turned up many times. This chain joins TRBV12-3 or TRBV12-4 and TRBJ1-1; D gene uncertain. Trimming removed 8 bases at V and 1 base at J, with 5 bases between. The CDR3 is 11 amino acids. CDR3 protein: CASGRNTEAFF. DNA for the CDR3: TGTGCCAGCGGCAGGAACACTGAAGCTTTCTTT.

This clonotype was seen at least ten times. V usage is TRBV6-1 and J usage is TRBJ2-7; no definite D call. Trimming cost V 5 bases and J 6 bases, with 20 bases left between them. The CDR3 is made up of 15 amino acids. Germline V gives CDR1 MNHNS, CDR2 SASEGT. The CDR3 protein is CASSPQAWGNREQYF. The CDR3 DNA follows: TGTGCCAGCAGTCCGCAGGCCTGGGGTAATCGCGAGCAGTACTTC.

This chain uses TRBV12-3 or TRBV12-4 with TRBJ2-5, with unresolved D. Trimming took off 3 bases at V and 2 bases at J, with 7 bases between the two ends. The CDR3 totals 13 residues. The chain's CDR3 is CASSFLGQETQYF. CDR3 coding DNA: TGTGCCAGCAGTTTCTTGGGGCAAGAGACCCAGTACTTC.

This clonotype was counted a few times. This chain uses TRBV29-1 with TRBJ2-1; weak D call: TRBD2 (6 bases). This CDR3 has 15 amino acids. Germline V lookup: CDR1 SQVTM, CDR2 ANQGSEA. Trimming left V 7 bases short and J 0 bases short, with 16 bases between. CDR3 loop: CSAWAGSYSYNEQFF. For the CDR3, the DNA is TGCAGCGCCTGGGCGGGGAGTTACTCCTACAATGAGCAGTTCTTC.

Only a few counts were recorded for this clonotype. The rearrangement links TRBV20-1 to TRBJ2-2, with D possibly TRBD2 on 5 matching bases. The CDR3 has 12 residues. The germline V gene has CDR1 DFQATT and CDR2 SNEGSKA (reference sequence). The chain's CDR3 is CRAGGNTGELFF. CDR3 bases: TGCAGAGCAGGAGGGAACACCGGGGAGCTGTTTTTT.

There are many counts of this clonotype. This chain connects TRBV20-1 to TRBJ1-5, with D possibly being TRBD1 (5 bases). CDR3 length: 15 residues. Trimming removed 0 bases from V and 0 bases from J, with 9 bases in between. Germline V CDR1 and CDR2: DFQATT, SNEGSKA (reference sequence). The CDR3 reads CSAREEGFSNQPQHF. The CDR3 region has the DNA TGCAGTGCTAGAGAGGAGGGGTTTAGCAATCAGCCCCAGCATTTT.

This clonotype was picked up a small number of times. This chain joins TRBV6-5 and TRBJ2-3; D is possibly TRBD1 (6 bases). The CDR3 is made up of 15 amino acids. V was trimmed by 7 bases and J by 0 bases, leaving 14 bases between them. The V gene's germline CDR1 is MNHEY and CDR2 SVGAGI. The CDR3 sequence: CASNYGTPSTDTQYF. CDR3 coding DNA: TGTGCCAGCAACTACGGGACACCCAGCACAGATACGCAGTATTTT.

This rearrangement joins TRBV7-2 to TRBJ1-5; 12 nucleotides align to TRBD1. The ends lost 1 base at V and 6 bases at J; junction bases unmatched: 4. The germline V gene has CDR1 SGHTA and CDR2 FQGNSA. The CDR3 loop spans 16 amino acids. In DNA form, the CDR3 reads TGTGCCAGCAGCTTAGAGGGACAGGGGGCAACTCAGCCCCAGCATTTT. It encodes CASSLEGQGATQPQHF.

The V and J genes are TRBV27 and TRBJ1-6, with TRBD1 matching 8 bases. CDR1 MNHEY and CDR2 SMNVEV come from the germline V gene (reference sequence). Losses at the gene ends were 5 bases for V and 7 bases for J; bases not matched to a gene: 13. The length of the CDR3 is 17 residues. CDR3 sequence: CASSPYLTGVENSPLHF. The DNA for the CDR3 is TGTGCCAGCAGTCCGTACCTGACAGGGGTGGAGAATTCACCCCTCCACTTT.

Only a few counts were recorded for this clonotype. The J gene is TRBJ1-4, the V gene TRBV28; D is unclear. Germline CDR1 is MDHEN and CDR2 is SYDVKM. Trimming cost V 0 bases and J 2 bases, with 7 bases left between them. The CDR3 contains 15 residues. The DNA for the CDR3 is TGTGCCAGCAGTTTATGGGGCACGACTAATGAAAAACTGTTTTTT. Protein: CASSLWGTTNEKLFF.